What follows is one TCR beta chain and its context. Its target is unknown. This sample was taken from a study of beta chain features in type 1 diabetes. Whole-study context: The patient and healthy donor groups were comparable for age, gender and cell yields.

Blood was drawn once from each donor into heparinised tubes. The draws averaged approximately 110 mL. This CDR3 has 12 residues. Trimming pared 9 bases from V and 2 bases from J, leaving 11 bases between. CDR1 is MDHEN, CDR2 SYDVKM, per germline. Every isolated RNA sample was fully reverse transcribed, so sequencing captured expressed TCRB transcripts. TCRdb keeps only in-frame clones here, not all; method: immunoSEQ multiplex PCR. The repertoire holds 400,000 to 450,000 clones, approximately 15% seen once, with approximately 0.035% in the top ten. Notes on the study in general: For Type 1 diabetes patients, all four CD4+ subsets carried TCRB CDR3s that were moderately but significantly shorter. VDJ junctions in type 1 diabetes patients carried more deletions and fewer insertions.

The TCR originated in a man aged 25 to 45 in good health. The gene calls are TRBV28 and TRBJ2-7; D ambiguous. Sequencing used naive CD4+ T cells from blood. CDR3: CASPSTPYEQYF. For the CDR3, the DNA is TGTGCCAGTCCCAGTACCCCCTACGAGCAGTACTTC.